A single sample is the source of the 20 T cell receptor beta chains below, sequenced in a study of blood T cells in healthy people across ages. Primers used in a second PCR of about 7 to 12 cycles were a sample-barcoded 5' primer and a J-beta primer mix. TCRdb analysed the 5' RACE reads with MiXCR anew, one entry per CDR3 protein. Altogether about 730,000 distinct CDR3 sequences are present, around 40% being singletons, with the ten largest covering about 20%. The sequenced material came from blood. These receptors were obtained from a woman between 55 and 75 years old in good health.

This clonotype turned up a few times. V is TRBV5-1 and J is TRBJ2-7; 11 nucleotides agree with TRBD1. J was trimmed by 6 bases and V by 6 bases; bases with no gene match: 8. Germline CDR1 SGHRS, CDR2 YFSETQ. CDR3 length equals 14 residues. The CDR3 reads CASTTGTGGSEQYF. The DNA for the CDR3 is TGCGCCAGCACCACCGGGACAGGGGGGTCCGAGCAGTACTTC.

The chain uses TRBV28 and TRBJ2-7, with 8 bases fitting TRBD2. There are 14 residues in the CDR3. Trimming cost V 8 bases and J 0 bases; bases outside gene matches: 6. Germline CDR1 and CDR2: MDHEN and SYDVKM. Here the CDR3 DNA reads TGTGCCAGCGAGACTAGCGAGATCTCCTACGAGCAGTACTTC. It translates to CASETSEISYEQYF.

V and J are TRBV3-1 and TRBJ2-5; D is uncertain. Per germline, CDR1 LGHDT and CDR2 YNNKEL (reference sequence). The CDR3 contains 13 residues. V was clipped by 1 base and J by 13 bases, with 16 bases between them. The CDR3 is CASSQGADARWYF. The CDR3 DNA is TGTGCCAGCAGCCAAGGTGCGGACGCACGGTGGTACTTC.

The CDR3 DNA sequence: TGCAGTGCTAGGACACTCAATCAGCCCCAGCATTTT. Its translation: CSARTLNQPQHF. The chain is built from TRBV20-1 and TRBJ1-5; D not resolved. V lost 3 bases, J lost 3 bases, and 6 bases lay in between. CDR1 is DFQATT and CDR2 is SNEGSKA in the germline V gene (reference sequence). The CDR3 sequence is 12 residues long.

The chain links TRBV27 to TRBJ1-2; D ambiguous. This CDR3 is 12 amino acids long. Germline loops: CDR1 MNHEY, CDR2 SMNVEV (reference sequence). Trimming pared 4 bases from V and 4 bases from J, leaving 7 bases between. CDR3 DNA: TGTGCCAGCAGTTCCAGTCCCTATGGCTACACCTTC. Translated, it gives CASSSSPYGYTF.

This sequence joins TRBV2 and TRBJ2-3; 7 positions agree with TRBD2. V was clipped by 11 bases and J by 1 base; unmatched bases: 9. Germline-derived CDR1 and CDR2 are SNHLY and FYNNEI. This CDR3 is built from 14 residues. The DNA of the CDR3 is TGTGCCGGTCGGGTGAGCGGGGGCACAGATACGCAGTATTTT. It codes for CAGRVSGGTDTQYF.

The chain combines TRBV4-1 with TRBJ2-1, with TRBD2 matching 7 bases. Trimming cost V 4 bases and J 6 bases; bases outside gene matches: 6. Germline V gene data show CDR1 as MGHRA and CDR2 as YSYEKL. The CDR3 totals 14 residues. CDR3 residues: CASSRGGGSNEQFF. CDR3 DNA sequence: TGCGCCAGCAGCCGAGGCGGCGGGAGCAATGAGCAGTTCTTC.

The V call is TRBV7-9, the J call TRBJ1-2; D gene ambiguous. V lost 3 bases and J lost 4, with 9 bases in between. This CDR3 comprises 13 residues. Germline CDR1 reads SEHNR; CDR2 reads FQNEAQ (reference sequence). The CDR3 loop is CASSFGEGYGYTF. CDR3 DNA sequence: TGTGCCAGCAGCTTCGGGGAAGGCTATGGCTACACCTTC.

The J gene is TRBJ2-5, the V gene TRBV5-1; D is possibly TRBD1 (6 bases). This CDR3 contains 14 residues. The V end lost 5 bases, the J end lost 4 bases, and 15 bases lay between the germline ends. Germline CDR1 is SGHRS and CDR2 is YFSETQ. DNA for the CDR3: TGCGCCAGCAGATCACAGGGTCTTGGAGAGACCCAGTACTTC. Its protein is CASRSQGLGETQYF.

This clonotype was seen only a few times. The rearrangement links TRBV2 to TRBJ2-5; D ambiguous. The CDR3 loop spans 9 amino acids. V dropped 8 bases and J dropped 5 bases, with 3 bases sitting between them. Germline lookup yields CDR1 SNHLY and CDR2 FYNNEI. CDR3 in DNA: TGTGCCAGCGGGGAGACCCAGTACTTC. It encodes CASGETQYF.

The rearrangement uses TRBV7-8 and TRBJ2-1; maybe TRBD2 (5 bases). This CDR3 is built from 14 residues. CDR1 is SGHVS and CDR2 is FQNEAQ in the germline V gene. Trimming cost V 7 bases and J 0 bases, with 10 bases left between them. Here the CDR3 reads CASTRESSYNEQFF. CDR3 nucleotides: TGTGCCAGCACTAGGGAGAGCTCCTACAATGAGCAGTTCTTC.

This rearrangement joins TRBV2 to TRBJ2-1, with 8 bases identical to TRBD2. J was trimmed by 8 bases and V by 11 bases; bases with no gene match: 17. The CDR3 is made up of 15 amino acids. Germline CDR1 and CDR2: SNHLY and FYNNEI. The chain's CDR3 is CAGLQGTRGPDEQFF. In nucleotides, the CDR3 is TGTGCCGGCCTCCAGGGGACTAGGGGCCCCGATGAGCAGTTCTTC.

DNA of the CDR3: TGTGCCAGCCGGAAAGCGGGATTGACAGATACGCAGTATTTT. Residues: CASRKAGLTDTQYF. The V gene is TRBV6-5, the J gene TRBJ2-3; the match to TRBD2 covers 7 bases. Trimming cost V 8 bases and J 3 bases; bases outside gene matches: 8. This CDR3 is built from 14 residues. Germline V CDR1 and CDR2: MNHEY, SVGAGI.

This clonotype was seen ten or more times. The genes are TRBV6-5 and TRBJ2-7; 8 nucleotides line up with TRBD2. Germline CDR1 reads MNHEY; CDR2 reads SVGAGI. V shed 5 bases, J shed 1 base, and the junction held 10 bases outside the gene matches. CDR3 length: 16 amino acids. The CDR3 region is CASSPLPAGGSYEQYF. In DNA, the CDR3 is TGTGCCAGCAGTCCCCTTCCGGCGGGAGGATCCTACGAGCAGTACTTC.

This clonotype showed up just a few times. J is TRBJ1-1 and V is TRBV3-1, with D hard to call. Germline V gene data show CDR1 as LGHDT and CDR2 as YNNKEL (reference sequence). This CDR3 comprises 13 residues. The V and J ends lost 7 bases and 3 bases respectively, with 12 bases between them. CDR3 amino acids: CASTEDTHTEAFF. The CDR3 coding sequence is TGTGCCAGCACCGAAGACACGCACACTGAAGCTTTCTTT.

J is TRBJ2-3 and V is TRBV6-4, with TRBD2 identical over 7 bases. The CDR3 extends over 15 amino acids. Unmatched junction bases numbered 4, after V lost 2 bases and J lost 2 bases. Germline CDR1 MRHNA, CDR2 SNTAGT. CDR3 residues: CASSDGGLPTDTQYF. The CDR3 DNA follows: TGTGCCAGCAGTGACGGGGGACTACCCACAGATACGCAGTATTTT.

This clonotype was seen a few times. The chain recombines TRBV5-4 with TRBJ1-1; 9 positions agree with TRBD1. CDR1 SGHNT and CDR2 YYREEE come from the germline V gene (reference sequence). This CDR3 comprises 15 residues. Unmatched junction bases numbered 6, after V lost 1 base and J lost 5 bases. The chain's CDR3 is CASSLRDRGRTEAFF. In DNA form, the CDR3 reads TGTGCCAGCAGCTTGCGCGACAGGGGGAGGACTGAAGCTTTCTTT. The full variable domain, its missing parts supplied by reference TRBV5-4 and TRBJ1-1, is ETGVTQSPTHLIKTRGQQVTLRCSSQSGHNTVSWYQQALGQGPQFIFQYYREEENGRGNFPPRFSGLQFPNYSSELNVNALELDDSALYLCASSLRDRGRTEAFFGQGTRLTVV.

The CDR3 protein is CASRAEGTRDEQFF. The DNA for the CDR3 is TGTGCCAGCAGGGCGGAGGGCACACGCGATGAGCAGTTCTTC. This chain joins TRBV5-5 and TRBJ2-1, with D possibly being TRBD2 (6 bases). The length of the CDR3 is 14 residues. Deletions cut 5 bases from V and 8 bases from J, with 17 bases between. Germline CDR1 and CDR2: SGHKS and YYEKEE (reference sequence).

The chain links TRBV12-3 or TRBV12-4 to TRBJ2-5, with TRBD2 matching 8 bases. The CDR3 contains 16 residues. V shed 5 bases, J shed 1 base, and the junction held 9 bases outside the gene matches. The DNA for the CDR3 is TGTGCCAGCAGTCCCATTGGCGGGGGGCTCCAAGAGACCCAGTACTTC. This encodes CASSPIGGGLQETQYF.

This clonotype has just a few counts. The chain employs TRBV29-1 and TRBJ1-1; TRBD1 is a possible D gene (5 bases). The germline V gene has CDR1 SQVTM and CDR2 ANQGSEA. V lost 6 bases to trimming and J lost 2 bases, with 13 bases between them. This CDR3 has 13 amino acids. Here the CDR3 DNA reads TGCAGCGTAGGTACCCAGGGAAACACTGAAGCTTTCTTT. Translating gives CSVGTQGNTEAFF.